Detailed here is one TCR beta chain. Its antigen specificity is not known. TCRdb shows the sequencer as Illumina HiSeq 2000. TCR beta cDNA libraries were prepared using 5'RACE template switching, which introduced a universal primer site and unique molecular identifiers. Synthesis of cDNA was primed from the TCR beta constant segment and was followed by two consecutive PCR amplification steps. The original pipeline was this. MIGEC was used to demultiplex reads and group the reads by UMI, and MiTCR was used to assemble and quantify clonotypes. To remove erroneous sequences, TCR cDNA sequences were retained only when supported by two or more reads. The tcR package was used for downstream repertoire analysis, with clonotypes matched between fractions based on CDR3 nucleotide sequence plus V segment. VDJmatch was used to annotate antigen specificity against VDJdb, with one amino acid substitution allowed in CDR3. TCRdb reprocessed the reads and provides one entry for every CDR3 protein sequence; no DNA is given. These V and J calls originate from TCRdb's pipeline instead of the authors' own analysis. This sample's table carries 150,000 to 180,000 distinct CDR3 sequences. The top ten clonotypes cover less than 40% of the sample.

The germline V gene provides CDR1 SGHAT and CDR2 FQNNGV. The CDR3 runs 19 residues from the cysteine to the phenylalanine. The DNA is unrecorded. To determine HCMV serostatus, a commercial ELISA kit was used to detect HCMV-specific IgG in serum. Peripheral blood mononuclear cells were isolated from blood by Ficoll density gradient centrifugation. This record comes from a study of T cells expressing NK-cell markers (TCRdb year 2020). For the study in its entirety: TCR beta-chain repertoires were profiled in sorted CD3+CD56+NKG2C+, CD3+CD56+NKG2C- and CD3+CD56-NKG2C+ T-cell subsets from several donors. The libraries were sequenced on Illumina HiSeq 2000/2500, MiSeq or NextSeq, producing 2 x 150 bp reads. Randomly selected healthy volunteers, three men and five women, were used as the eight sequenced donors. Among the eight sequenced donors, seven were HCMV-seropositive and one was HCMV-seronegative.

The research as a whole found: Those dominant clonotypes were again the most abundant among CD3+CD56-NKG2C+ cells in several donors, at about 28.3-60.1%. Whether the expanded NKG2C-expressing T cell clones were specific for HCMV antigens remained unclear. For roughly six donors, the dominant CD3+CD56+NKG2C+ clonotypes were among the top 10 CD8+ clonotypes and accounted for 1.0-7.0% of CD8+ T cells.

This TCR was recovered from a woman aged 45-60 years in good health. Donor details come from another sample of the same person, matched by shared clones. In this chain, TRBV11-2 is recombined with TRBJ1-2. Specimen: blood T cells: a sorted CD56 or NKG2C T cell subset, CD4+ or CD8+ T cells, or bulk PBMC T cells (not recorded which). The CDR3 region: CASSLENQGPARSHYGYTF.